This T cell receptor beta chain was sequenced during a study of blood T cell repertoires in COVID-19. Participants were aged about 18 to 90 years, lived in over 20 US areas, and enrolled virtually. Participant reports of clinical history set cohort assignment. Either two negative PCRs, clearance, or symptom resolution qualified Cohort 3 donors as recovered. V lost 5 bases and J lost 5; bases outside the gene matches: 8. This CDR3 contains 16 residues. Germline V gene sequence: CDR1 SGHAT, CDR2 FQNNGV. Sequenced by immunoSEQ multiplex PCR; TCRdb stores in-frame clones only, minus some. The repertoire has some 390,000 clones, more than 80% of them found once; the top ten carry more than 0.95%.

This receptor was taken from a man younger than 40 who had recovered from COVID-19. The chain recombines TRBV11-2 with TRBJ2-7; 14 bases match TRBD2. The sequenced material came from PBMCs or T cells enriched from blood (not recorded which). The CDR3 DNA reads TGTGCCAGCAGCAGACTAGCGGGAGGGCCTGGGGACGAGCAGTACTTC. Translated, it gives CASSRLAGGPGDEQYF.